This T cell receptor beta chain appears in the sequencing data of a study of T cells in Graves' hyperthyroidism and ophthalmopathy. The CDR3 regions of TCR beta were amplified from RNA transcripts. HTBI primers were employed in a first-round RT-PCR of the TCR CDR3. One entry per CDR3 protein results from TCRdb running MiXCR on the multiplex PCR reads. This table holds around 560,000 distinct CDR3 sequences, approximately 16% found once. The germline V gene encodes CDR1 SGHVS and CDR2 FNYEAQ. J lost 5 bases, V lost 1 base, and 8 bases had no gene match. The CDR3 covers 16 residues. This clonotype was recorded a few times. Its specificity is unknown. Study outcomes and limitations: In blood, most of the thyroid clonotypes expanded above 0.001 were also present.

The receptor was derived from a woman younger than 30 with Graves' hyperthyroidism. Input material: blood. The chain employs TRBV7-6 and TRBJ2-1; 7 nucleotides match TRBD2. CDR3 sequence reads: CASSLGHGGSDNEQFF. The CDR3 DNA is TGTGCCAGCAGCTTAGGACACGGGGGGTCGGACAATGAGCAGTTCTTC. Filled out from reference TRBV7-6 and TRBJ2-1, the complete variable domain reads GAGVSQSPRYKVTKRGQDVALRCDPISGHVSLYWYRQALGQGPEFLTYFNYEAQQDKSGLPNDRFSAERPEGSISTLTIQRTEQRDSAMYRCASSLGHGGSDNEQFFGPGTRLTVL.